This entry describes one TCR beta chain. It was with a sample-barcoded 5' primer and a J-beta primer mix that a second PCR of roughly 6 to 12 cycles was run. From the 5' RACE reads, TCRdb called clonotypes with MiXCR, one entry per CDR3 protein. The sample carries roughly 1.5 million distinct CDR3 sequences, approximately 39% recorded once. The sample belongs to a study of blood T cells in healthy people across ages. Peripheral blood from each donor was collected in a volume of about 9.9 milliliters. This CDR3 region has 13 residues. The V and J ends lost 3 bases and 4 bases respectively, with 10 bases between them. The germline V gene has CDR1 SQVTM and CDR2 ANQGSEA.

Sequencing was done on a sample of blood. This chain connects TRBV29-1 to TRBJ2-1, with a weak D call TRBD2 (5 bases). The origin of this receptor is a young woman in good health. Here the CDR3 DNA reads TGCAGCGTTGAGAAGGACTCTTACAATGAGCAGTTCTTC. Residues: CSVEKDSYNEQFF.